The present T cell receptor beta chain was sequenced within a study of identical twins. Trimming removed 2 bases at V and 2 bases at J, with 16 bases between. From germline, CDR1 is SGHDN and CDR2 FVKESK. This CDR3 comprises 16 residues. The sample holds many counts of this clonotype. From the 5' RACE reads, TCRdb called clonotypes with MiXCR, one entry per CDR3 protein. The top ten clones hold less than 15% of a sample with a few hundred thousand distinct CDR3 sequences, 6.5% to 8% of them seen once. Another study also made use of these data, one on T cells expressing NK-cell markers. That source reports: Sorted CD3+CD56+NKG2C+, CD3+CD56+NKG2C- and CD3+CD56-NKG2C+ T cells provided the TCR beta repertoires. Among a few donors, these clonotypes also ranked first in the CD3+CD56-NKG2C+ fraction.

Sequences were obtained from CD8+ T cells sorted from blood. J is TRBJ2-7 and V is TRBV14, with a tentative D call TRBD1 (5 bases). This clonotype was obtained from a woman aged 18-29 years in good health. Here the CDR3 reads CASSQFKDTTTYEQYF. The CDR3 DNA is TGTGCCAGCAGCCAATTTAAGGACACAACCACCTACGAGCAGTACTTC.